Below are 30 T cell receptor beta chains sequenced from a single sample in a study of T cells in tuberculosis. TCRdb keeps only in-frame clones here, not all; method: immunoSEQ multiplex PCR. This sample has tens of thousands of clones; roughly 95% occur once, and the top ten carry 6.5% to 8%. The sample was PBMCs. These receptors were obtained from a donor aged 10-29 years with latent tuberculosis or without tuberculosis infection.

The V and J genes are TRBV7-2 and TRBJ1-2, with D hard to call. The CDR3 covers 13 residues. Deletions cut 2 bases from V and 7 bases from J, with 11 bases between. CDR1 is SGHTA and CDR2 is FQGNSA in the germline V gene. The CDR3 DNA reads as TGTGCCAGCAGCTTAACACGGTCGGGTGGCTACACCTTC. Its translation: CASSLTRSGGYTF.

The chain employs TRBV19 and TRBJ2-7; 7 nucleotides match TRBD1. The CDR3 runs to 14 residues. J lost 3 bases, V lost 4 bases, and 6 bases had no gene match. Germline assignment: CDR1 LNHDA and CDR2 SQIVND (reference sequence). The chain's CDR3 is CASSRTYRGYEQYF. CDR3 coding DNA: TGTGCCAGTAGTAGGACGTACAGGGGCTACGAGCAGTACTTC.

The genes are TRBV5-6 and TRBJ2-1; 11 bases line up with TRBD2. The ends lost 0 bases at V and 6 bases at J; junction bases unmatched: 2. The CDR3 totals 15 residues. Germline values: CDR1 SGHDT, CDR2 YYEEEE. The CDR3 region is CASSLELAGVNEQFF. CDR3 bases: TGTGCCAGCAGCTTGGAACTAGCGGGAGTCAATGAGCAGTTCTTC.

This clone is a singleton in its sample. This sequence joins TRBV10-3 and TRBJ2-1, with D maybe TRBD2 (5 bases). Trimming cost V 6 bases and J 2 bases, with 11 bases left between them. The CDR3 sequence is 14 residues long. CDR1 and CDR2 from the germline V gene are ENHRY and SYGVKD. The DNA of the CDR3 is TGTGCCATCAGACTTAGGGAGCCCTACAATGAGCAGTTCTTC. Residues: CAIRLREPYNEQFF.

The V and J genes are TRBV14 and TRBJ2-7; TRBD2 matches 8 bases. The CDR3 totals 16 residues. The V segment lost 0 bases and the J segment 2 bases; nucleotides outside the gene matches: 6. Germline V gene data show CDR1 as SGHDN and CDR2 as FVKESK. CDR3 sequence: CASSQDPGGNTYEQYF. The CDR3, as DNA: TGTGCCAGCAGCCAAGATCCGGGGGGGAATACCTACGAGCAGTACTTC.

CDR3 sequence reads: CASSSKETSGYEQFF. The DNA of the CDR3 is TGTGCCAGCAGCTCTAAAGAGACTAGCGGCTATGAGCAGTTCTTC. This rearrangement joins TRBV7-9 to TRBJ2-1, with 9 nucleotides matching TRBD2. This CDR3 is built from 15 residues. V was clipped by 4 bases and J by 8 bases; unmatched bases: 9. In germline, CDR1 is SEHNR, CDR2 FQNEAQ (reference sequence).

The chain carries TRBV7-2 and TRBJ1-1, with unresolved D. V lost 3 bases, J lost 0 bases, and 8 bases lay in between. Germline CDR1 and CDR2: SGHTA and FQGNSA. This CDR3 has 14 residues. The DNA for the CDR3 is TGTGCCAGCAGCTTCGTAGCCCTGAACACTGAAGCTTTCTTT. Translated, it gives CASSFVALNTEAFF. The full variable domain, its missing parts supplied by reference TRBV7-2 and TRBJ1-1, is GAGVSQSPSNKVTEKGKDVELRCDPISGHTALYWYRQSLGQGLEFLIYFQGNSAPDKSGLPSDRFSAERTGGSVSTLTIQRTQQEDSAVYLCASSFVALNTEAFFGQGTRLTVV.

The table lists this clone with a count of one. This chain uses TRBV30 with TRBJ2-1, with a tentative D call TRBD2 (6 bases). Germline V gives CDR1 GTSNPN, CDR2 SVGIG (reference sequence). V lost 0 bases to trimming and J lost 6 bases, with 15 bases between them. The CDR3 length is 15 residues. The CDR3 sequence: CAWSVGRGMSNEQFF. CDR3 coding DNA: TGTGCCTGGAGTGTTGGACGGGGGATGAGCAATGAGCAGTTCTTC.

The rearrangement links TRBV6-5 to TRBJ2-7, with 7 bases matching TRBD1. V trimming: 4 bases; J trimming: 3 bases; junction bases outside the gene matches: 6. The CDR3 is made up of 14 amino acids. Germline V gene sequence: CDR1 MNHEY, CDR2 SVGAGI. For the CDR3, the DNA is TGTGCCAGCAGTTCCCCCGGGACAGACTACGAGCAGTACTTC. It encodes CASSSPGTDYEQYF.

V usage is TRBV15 and J usage is TRBJ1-5, with D unclear. The CDR3 extends over 17 amino acids. With 4 bases removed from V and 6 bases from J, the gap between germline ends came to 22 bases. The germline gives CDR1 LNHNV, CDR2 YYDKDF (reference sequence). CDR3 sequence (DNA): TGTGCCACCAGCATCCATTCCGGCGGGAGGGCACCTCAGCCCCAGCATTTT. Amino acids: CATSIHSGGRAPQPQHF.

The gene calls are TRBV6-1 and TRBJ1-3; no clear D. The CDR3 is made up of 14 amino acids. Germline CDR1 MNHNS, CDR2 SASEGT. V lost 2 bases, J lost 4 bases, and 9 bases lay in between. DNA of the CDR3: TGTGCCAGCAGTGAACAGGCCCCCGGAAACACCATATATTTT. Amino acids: CASSEQAPGNTIYF.

This clone appeared once. The genes are TRBV7-8 and TRBJ2-3; 8 bases agree with TRBD2. This CDR3 is 13 amino acids long. Losses at the gene ends were 3 bases for V and 5 bases for J; bases not matched to a gene: 1. Germline values: CDR1 SGHVS, CDR2 FQNEAQ. The CDR3 sequence is CASSLLAGDTQYF. DNA for the CDR3: TGTGCCAGCAGCTTGCTAGCGGGAGATACGCAGTATTTT.

The rearrangement joins TRBV28 to TRBJ1-2; possible D gene TRBD1, 5 bases. Germline lookup yields CDR1 MDHEN and CDR2 SYDVKM. The V and J ends lost 4 bases and 5 bases respectively, with 8 bases between them. This CDR3 spans 12 amino acids. CDR3 protein: CASSSQGYGYTF. CDR3 coding DNA: TGTGCCAGCAGTTCTCAGGGTTATGGCTACACCTTC.

The V gene is TRBV7-2, the J gene TRBJ2-5, with 12 bases that match TRBD2. V dropped 0 bases and J dropped 5; count of bases not matched to a gene: 1. CDR1 and CDR2 (germline): SGHTA, FQGNSA. The CDR3 has 15 amino acids. The DNA for the CDR3 is TGTGCCAGCAGCTTAGCCCTAGCGGGGGGGGAGACCCAGTACTTC. Amino acid sequence: CASSLALAGGETQYF. Full variable domain (rest looked up from reference TRBV7-2 and TRBJ2-5): GAGVSQSPSNKVTEKGKDVELRCDPISGHTALYWYRQSLGQGLEFLIYFQGNSAPDKSGLPSDRFSAERTGGSVSTLTIQRTQQEDSAVYLCASSLALAGGETQYFGPGTRLLVL.

Within the sample, this clone is medium-sized. V gene TRBV5-1 combines with J gene TRBJ2-7, with TRBD1 matching 7 bases. Trimming removed 4 bases from V and 2 bases from J; junction bases left unmatched: 6. CDR3 size: 14 residues. Germline CDR1 SGHRS, CDR2 YFSETQ. The CDR3 is CASSPRDRTYEQYF. The CDR3 region has the DNA TGCGCCAGCAGCCCCCGGGACAGAACCTACGAGCAGTACTTC.

J is TRBJ2-7 and V is TRBV7-2, with 9 nucleotides matching TRBD2. Trimming removed 3 bases from V and 6 bases from J; junction bases left unmatched: 9. The length of the CDR3 is 15 residues. Germline V CDR1 and CDR2: SGHTA, FQGNSA. CDR3 residues: CASSFIAQRGAEQYF. The DNA for the CDR3 is TGTGCCAGCAGCTTCATCGCCCAGCGGGGGGCCGAGCAGTACTTC.

This clone has a single count. The rearrangement uses TRBV6-4 and TRBJ2-2; 7 bases align to TRBD2. The germline gives CDR1 MRHNA, CDR2 SNTAGT. The length of the CDR3 is 13 residues. The junction had 0 bases not matched to a gene; V was cut back by 4 bases and J by 4 bases. This CDR3 is CASSGTSTGELFF. The CDR3 bases are TGTGCCAGCAGTGGGACTAGCACCGGGGAGCTGTTTTTT.

This clone was detected once. The chain carries TRBV7-8 and TRBJ2-1, with D perhaps matching TRBD2 (6 bases). The CDR3 contains 14 residues. V shed 3 bases and J shed 0 bases, with 6 bases lying between them. Per germline, CDR1 SGHVS and CDR2 FQNEAQ. The CDR3 DNA is TGTGCCAGCAGCTTGGGGGGCTCCTACAATGAGCAGTTCTTC. Protein product: CASSLGGSYNEQFF.

This chain connects TRBV4-2 to TRBJ2-3, with TRBD2 matching 13 bases. V was pared by 0 bases and J by 2 bases, with 11 bases of the junction left unmatched. The CDR3 consists of 20 residues. CDR1 and CDR2 (germline): LGHNA, YNFKEQ. The CDR3 DNA reads as TGTGCCAGCAGCCAAGATGGGGCTTCCGGGACTAGCGGGACCACAGATACGCAGTATTTT. Residues: CASSQDGASGTSGTTDTQYF.

This chain uses TRBV4-3 with TRBJ2-1, with TRBD2 matching over 14 bases. Germline-derived CDR1 and CDR2 are LGHNA and YSLEER. V dropped 0 bases and J dropped 8; count of bases not matched to a gene: 9. This CDR3 has 18 amino acids. CDR3 amino acids: CASSQEGPGLAGEDEQFF. The CDR3 bases are TGCGCCAGCAGCCAAGAGGGCCCGGGACTAGCGGGAGAGGATGAGCAGTTCTTC.

The chain uses TRBV28 and TRBJ1-5, with D possibly matching TRBD1 (6 bases). Germline V gives CDR1 MDHEN, CDR2 SYDVKM. This CDR3 is 14 amino acids long. Trimming removed 7 bases at V and 4 bases at J, with 14 bases between. The CDR3 DNA is TGTGCCAGCAAGGCGGGGGGCAGGAATCAGCCCCAGCATTTT. Protein product: CASKAGGRNQPQHF. Supplemented by reference TRBV28 and TRBJ1-5, the full variable domain reads DVKVTQSSRYLVKRTGEKVFLECVQDMDHENMFWYRQDPGLGLRLIYFSYDVKMKEKGDIPEGYSVSREKKERFSLILESASTNQTSMYLCASKAGGRNQPQHFGDGTRLSIL.

This clone was counted a single time. This chain connects TRBV28 to TRBJ2-7; 8 bases map to TRBD1. The V and J ends lost 6 bases and 2 bases, in that order; junction bases with no gene match: 6. The length of the CDR3 is 14 residues. The germline V gene has CDR1 MDHEN and CDR2 SYDVKM. The CDR3 region is CASRDRDPTYEQYF. CDR3 in DNA: TGTGCCAGCAGGGACAGGGACCCTACCTACGAGCAGTACTTC.

CDR3 protein: CVRRSTGGFPYEQYF. CDR3 in DNA: TGTGTCAGAAGATCGACAGGGGGCTTCCCCTACGAGCAGTACTTC. The rearrangement uses TRBV7-5 and TRBJ2-7; the table's D gene call, TRBD1, was not cross checked with the DNA. TRBV7-5 is designated a pseudogene. The CDR3 length is 15 residues.

V usage is TRBV4-1 and J usage is TRBJ1-1; no clear D. Germline V lookup: CDR1 MGHRA, CDR2 YSYEKL. With 0 bases removed from V and 7 bases from J, the gap between germline ends came to 9 bases. The CDR3 length is 13 residues. The CDR3 loop reads CASSQDPGFEAFF. In nucleotides, the CDR3 is TGCGCCAGCAGCCAAGACCCGGGATTTGAAGCTTTCTTT.

The rearrangement links TRBV28 to TRBJ2-3; D might be TRBD2 (6 bases). Trimming shortened V by 2 bases and J by 8 bases, and 11 bases separated the two germline ends. This CDR3 contains 13 residues. Germline lookup yields CDR1 MDHEN and CDR2 SYDVKM. CDR3 amino acids: CASSLALRGTQYF. The CDR3 DNA is TGTGCCAGCAGTTTAGCTTTGCGGGGTACGCAGTATTTT.

The genes are TRBV11-2 and TRBJ1-3; D possibly corresponds to TRBD1 (6 bases). Germline CDR1 SGHAT, CDR2 FQNNGV. This CDR3 contains 17 residues. V dropped 5 bases and J dropped 2 bases, with 19 bases sitting between them. The CDR3: CASSPIQGKRTGNTIYF. The CDR3 region has the DNA TGTGCCAGCAGCCCAATTCAGGGGAAGAGGACTGGAAACACCATATATTTT.

This CDR3 is CASSQPGQNTDTQYF. CDR3 DNA sequence: TGTGCCAGCAGTCAGCCGGGACAGAACACAGATACGCAGTATTTT. J is TRBJ2-3 and V is TRBV28, with TRBD1 matching over 7 bases. CDR1 and CDR2 from the germline V gene are MDHEN and SYDVKM. CDR3 size: 15 residues. With V trimmed by 5 bases and J by 2 bases, 7 bases remained unmatched.

In DNA form, the CDR3 reads TGCGCCAGCAGCGAATATTTAGCACCTAACACTGAAGCTTTCTTT. Translation gives CASSEYLAPNTEAFF. The gene calls are TRBV5-1 and TRBJ1-1; D remains ambiguous. Germline lookup yields CDR1 SGHRS and CDR2 YFSETQ. This CDR3 has 15 residues. The germline V and J ends were trimmed by 4 bases and 2 bases, with 15 bases remaining between them. The full variable domain, rest sourced from reference TRBV5-1 and TRBJ1-1, is KAGVTQTPRYLIKTRGQQVTLSCSPISGHRSVSWYQQTPGQGLQFLFEYFSETQRNKGNFPGRFSGRQFSNSRSEMNVSTLELGDSALYLCASSEYLAPNTEAFFGQGTRLTVV.

This clone occurred a few times. The J gene is TRBJ1-1, the V gene TRBV5-1; D is unresolved. V lost 0 bases, J lost 4 bases, and 10 bases lay in between. The CDR3 extends over 14 amino acids. Germline assignment: CDR1 SGHRS and CDR2 YFSETQ. The DNA for the CDR3 is TGCGCCAGCAGCTTGGTCCCGGGGAGCACTGAAGCTTTCTTT. Translation: CASSLVPGSTEAFF.

This rearrangement joins TRBV15 to TRBJ1-1; the D gene is possibly TRBD1 (6 bases). V lost 0 bases and J 3 bases, leaving 11 bases between the germline ends. The CDR3 consists of 15 residues. Germline V gives CDR1 LNHNV, CDR2 YYDKDF (reference sequence). The CDR3 bases are TGTGCCACCAGCAGAGAACAGGGAGCCTACACTGAAGCTTTCTTT. Amino acids: CATSREQGAYTEAFF.